This T cell receptor (beta chain) came from a study of shared clonotypes between healthy human individuals. The V gene's germline CDR1 is MNHNS and CDR2 SASEGT. The CDR3 contains 16 residues. V lost 3 bases and J 0 bases, leaving 13 bases between the germline ends. Naive CD45RA+ and memory CD45RA-negative subsets were split from CD4+ cells. The repertoire was sequenced with immunoSEQ multiplex PCR; TCRdb's copy has only in-frame clones and lacks some. The table records about 1.1 million clones, about 72% of them present only once. Sequencing was carried out using memory CD4+ T cells from PBMCs. The subset denotes: CD45RA-negative fraction. The chain joins TRBV6-1 to TRBJ2-3; weak D call: TRBD1 (6 bases). This receptor was identified in a man younger than 35 in good health. Some clones in this sample may be carry-over from other donors' samples. The CDR3 DNA reads TGTGCCAGCAGTGATTATGGGGGCGGCAGCACAGATACGCAGTATTTT. Translating it yields CASSDYGGGSTDTQYF.